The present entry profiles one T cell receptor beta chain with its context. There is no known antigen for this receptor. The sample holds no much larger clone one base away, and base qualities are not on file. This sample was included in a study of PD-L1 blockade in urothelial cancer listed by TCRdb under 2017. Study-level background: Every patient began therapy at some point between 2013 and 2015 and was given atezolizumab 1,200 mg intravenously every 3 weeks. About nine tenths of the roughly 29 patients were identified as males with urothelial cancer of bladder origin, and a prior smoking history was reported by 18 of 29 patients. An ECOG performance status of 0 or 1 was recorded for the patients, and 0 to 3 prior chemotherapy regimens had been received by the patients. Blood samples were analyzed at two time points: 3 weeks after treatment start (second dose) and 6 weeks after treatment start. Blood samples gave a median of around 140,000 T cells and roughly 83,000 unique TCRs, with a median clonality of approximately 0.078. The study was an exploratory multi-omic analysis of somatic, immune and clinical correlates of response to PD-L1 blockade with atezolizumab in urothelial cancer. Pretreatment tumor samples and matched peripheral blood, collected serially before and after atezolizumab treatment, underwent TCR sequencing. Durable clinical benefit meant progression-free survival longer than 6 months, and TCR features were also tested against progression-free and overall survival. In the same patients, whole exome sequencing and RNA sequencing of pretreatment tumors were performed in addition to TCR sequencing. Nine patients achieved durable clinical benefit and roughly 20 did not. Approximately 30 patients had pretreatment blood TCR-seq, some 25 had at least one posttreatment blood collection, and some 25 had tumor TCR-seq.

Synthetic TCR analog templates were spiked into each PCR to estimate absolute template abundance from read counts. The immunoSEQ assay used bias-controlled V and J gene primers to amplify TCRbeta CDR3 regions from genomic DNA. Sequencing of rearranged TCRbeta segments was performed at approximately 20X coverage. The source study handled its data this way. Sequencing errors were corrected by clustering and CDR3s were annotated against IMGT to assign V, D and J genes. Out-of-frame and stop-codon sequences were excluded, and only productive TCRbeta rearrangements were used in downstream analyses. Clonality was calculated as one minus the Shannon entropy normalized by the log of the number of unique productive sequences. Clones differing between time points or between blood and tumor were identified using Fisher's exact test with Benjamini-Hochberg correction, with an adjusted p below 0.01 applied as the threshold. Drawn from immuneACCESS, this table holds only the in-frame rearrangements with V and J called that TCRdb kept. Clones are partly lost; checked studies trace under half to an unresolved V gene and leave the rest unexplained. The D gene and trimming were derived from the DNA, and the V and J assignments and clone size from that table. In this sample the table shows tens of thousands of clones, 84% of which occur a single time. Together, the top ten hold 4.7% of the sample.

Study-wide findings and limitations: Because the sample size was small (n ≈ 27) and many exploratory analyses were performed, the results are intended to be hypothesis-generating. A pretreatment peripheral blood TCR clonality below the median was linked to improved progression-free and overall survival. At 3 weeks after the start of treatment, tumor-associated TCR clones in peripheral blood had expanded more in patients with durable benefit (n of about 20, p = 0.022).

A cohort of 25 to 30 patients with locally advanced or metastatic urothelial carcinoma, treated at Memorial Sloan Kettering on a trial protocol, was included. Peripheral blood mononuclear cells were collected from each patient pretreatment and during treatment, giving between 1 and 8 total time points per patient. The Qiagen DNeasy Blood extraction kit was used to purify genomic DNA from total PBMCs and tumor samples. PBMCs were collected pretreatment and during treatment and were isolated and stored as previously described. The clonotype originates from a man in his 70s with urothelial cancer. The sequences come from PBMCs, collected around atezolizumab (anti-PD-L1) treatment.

CDR3 loop: CATSRGRINQPQHF. The DNA sequence follows: TGTGCCACCAGCAGAGGGCGGATTAATCAGCCCCAGCATTTT. Here the chain combines TRBV15 and TRBJ1-5; the D gene lacks a confident call. The CDR3, cysteine through phenylalanine, is 14 amino acids long. The only DNA kept is the CDR3, 42 bases in frame from the first base. The germline V gene (reference sequence) yields LNHNV for CDR1 and YYDKDF for CDR2. V loses 1 base of germline sequence and J loses 4 bases, and the interval between the two ends is 8 bases.